Presented here are 5 T cell receptor beta chains from one specimen sequenced in a study of T cell repertoires in cytomegalovirus infection. TCRdb processed the reads anew with MiXCR; each CDR3 protein has one entry. Of some 800,000 distinct CDR3 sequences listed, just under 30% are singletons. No antigen is known for these receptors. The sample in question was cultured CD8+ T cells from PBMCs, obtained from culture after CMV antigen stimulation. These receptors were collected from a human donor in good health (CMV status not recorded). Some clones in this sample may be carry-over from other donors' samples.

The chain joins TRBV6-1 to TRBJ2-1; TRBD2 matches at 15 bases. The CDR3 extends over 15 amino acids. Germline CDR1 is MNHNS and CDR2 is SASEGT. The trim removed 10 bases at V and 4 bases at J, leaving 5 bases unmatched. The CDR3 nucleotides read TGTGCCATTCGGACTAGCGGGGGGGGGTACAATGAGCAGTTCTTC. Translated: CAIRTSGGGYNEQFF.

This clonotype occurred a few times. CDR3 amino acids: CSVEDLETGGRYYGYTF. The CDR3 nucleotides are TGCAGCGTTGAAGATCTTGAGACAGGGGGCCGGTACTATGGCTACACCTTC. The rearrangement links TRBV29-1 to TRBJ1-2; 10 nucleotides agree with TRBD1. Germline CDR1 reads SQVTM; CDR2 reads ANQGSEA. The ends lost 0 bases at V and 3 bases at J; junction bases unmatched: 10. This CDR3 is 17 amino acids long. The full variable domain, in which reference TRBV29-1 and TRBJ1-2 provide the parts outside the CDR3, is SAVISQKPSRDICQRGTSLTIQCQVDSQVTMMFWYRQQPGQSLTLIATANQGSEATYESGFVIDKFPISRPNLTFSTLTVSNMSPEDSSIYLCSVEDLETGGRYYGYTFGSGTRLTVV.

The J gene is TRBJ2-7, the V gene TRBV5-1, with 9 nucleotides matching TRBD1. The V and J ends lost 4 bases and 7 bases, in that order; junction bases with no gene match: 6. The CDR3 has 13 residues. Germline assignment: CDR1 SGHRS and CDR2 YFSETQ. CDR3: CASSQGQGWEQYV. CDR3 in DNA: TGCGCCAGCAGCCAAGGACAGGGGTGGGAGCAGTACGTC.

In this sample, this clonotype turned up once. For the CDR3, the DNA is TGCAGTGCTAGGGAGCAGGGACGTGGCTACACCTTC. Amino acid sequence: CSAREQGRGYTF. The chain carries TRBV20-1 and TRBJ1-2; possibly TRBD1 for D (5 bases). The germline CDR1 and CDR2 sequences are DFQATT and SNEGSKA (reference sequence). The CDR3 covers 12 residues. Trimming took off 3 bases at V and 7 bases at J, with 12 bases between the two ends.

Note on this clonotype: This may arise from a read error, as a much more abundant clone is one base away. The DNA for the CDR3 is TGTGCCAGCAGTTTACAGGTGAACACTGTAGCTTTCTTT. This translates into CASSLQVNTVAFF. This chain connects TRBV6-1 to TRBJ1-1; a possible D gene is TRBD1 (5 bases). Germline CDR1 reads MNHNS; CDR2 reads SASEGT. This CDR3 comprises 13 residues.